This T cell receptor (beta chain) was documented in a study of blood T cell repertoires in COVID-19. Study-wide context: The United States, Italy and Spain were the sources of the acute and convalescent COVID-19 samples. The analysed material was cDNA or gDNA that came from T cells, B-cell-depleted T cells, or PBMCs.

Original processing methods: The authors estimated nucleated cell counts from reference gene primer amplification. Method: immunoSEQ multiplex PCR; TCRdb's copy keeps in-frame clones and lacks some. Clonal size and the V and J genes are those of that table, whereas D and trimming came from the DNA. The sample has 200,000 to 250,000 clones, around 80% seen once. Sequences were obtained from peripheral blood. This receptor was taken from a woman aged 40 to 49 with acute or convalescent COVID-19.

The CDR3 DNA is TGTGCCAGCACCCTAGGACAGGGATTGTACGAGCAGTACTTC. Its translation is CASTLGQGLYEQYF. The J gene is TRBJ2-7, the V gene TRBV28, with 8 bases matching TRBD1. Germline V lookup: CDR1 MDHEN, CDR2 SYDVKM. The CDR3 length is 14 residues. The V and J ends lost 7 bases and 4 bases, in that order; junction bases with no gene match: 9.